The 18 T cell receptor beta chains in this list originate from one sample, sequenced in a study of shared clonotypes between healthy human individuals. Libraries were prepared by immunoSEQ multiplex PCR; TCRdb keeps only in-frame clonotypes and omits some of them. The top ten hold roughly 0.57% of the sample, which has about 990,000 clones, around 82% seen once. The sequenced material came from memory CD4+ T cells from PBMCs. Subset defined: CD45RA-negative fraction. The receptor source for this set is a young man in good health. Some clones in this sample may be carry-over from other donors' samples.

This clone appeared a few times. This sequence joins TRBV28 and TRBJ1-2, with TRBD1 as a possible D gene (6 bases). This CDR3 has 16 amino acids. CDR1 and CDR2 (germline): MDHEN, SYDVKM. Trimming took 5 bases from V and 0 from J, leaving 16 bases between them. DNA of the CDR3: TGTGCCAGCAGTCTCGGGGGCGGCCCTCCTAACTATGGCTACACCTTC. Protein sequence: CASSLGGGPPNYGYTF.

The genes are TRBV25-1 and TRBJ2-5; D is unclear. CDR1 is MGHDK and CDR2 is SYGVNS in the germline V gene. CDR3 length: 16 residues. Between the trimmed V and J ends, which lost 2 bases and 0 bases, there was a span of 13 bases. CDR3 in amino acids: CASSEGRGSHQETQYF. DNA for the CDR3: TGTGCCAGCAGTGAAGGTCGCGGCAGCCACCAAGAGACCCAGTACTTC.

The chain employs TRBV30 and TRBJ1-2; tentative D call: TRBD1 (6 bases). CDR3 length: 13 residues. V dropped 0 bases and J dropped 7 bases, with 12 bases sitting between them. Per germline, CDR1 GTSNPN and CDR2 SVGIG (reference sequence). Written as DNA, the CDR3 is TGTGCCTGGAGTGTTTCACAGGGAGGTGGCTACACCTTC. This codes for CAWSVSQGGGYTF. Variable domain in full (rest from reference TRBV30 and TRBJ1-2): SQTIHQWPATLVQPVGSPLSLECTVEGTSNPNLYWYRQAAGRGLQLLFYSVGIGQISSEVPQNLSASRPQDRQFILSSKKLLLSDSGFYLCAWSVSQGGGYTFGSGTRLTVV.

This chain joins TRBV18 and TRBJ1-1, with no clear D. Trimming pared 4 bases from V and 1 base from J, leaving 16 bases between. Germline V gene data show CDR1 as KGHSH and CDR2 as LQKENI. CDR3 length: 16 amino acids. CDR3 loop: CASSLLPAAANTEAFF. CDR3 DNA: TGTGCCAGCTCACTTCTCCCGGCCGCAGCGAACACTGAAGCTTTCTTT.

V and J are TRBV4-1 and TRBJ2-7, with D possibly being TRBD2 (6 bases). CDR3 length: 14 amino acids. Germline-derived CDR1 and CDR2 are MGHRA and YSYEKL. V was cut by 3 bases and J by 6 bases, with 15 bases left in between. This CDR3 reads CASSHPTVAAEQYF. For the CDR3, the DNA is TGCGCCAGCAGCCATCCAACCGTAGCGGCCGAGCAGTACTTC.

This clone was recorded a few times. This chain uses TRBV2 with TRBJ2-2, with D possibly being TRBD2 (5 bases). Germline CDR1 and CDR2: SNHLY and FYNNEI. V dropped 1 base and J dropped 6 bases, with 12 bases sitting between them. The CDR3 contains 15 residues. CDR3 coding DNA: TGTGCCAGCAGTGAAGACCGGCTAGCACCCGGGGAGCTGTTTTTT. Protein sequence: CASSEDRLAPGELFF.

This clone showed up just a few times. The gene calls are TRBV5-1 and TRBJ2-3; 7 nucleotides align to TRBD2. Trimming took 0 bases from V and 5 from J; bases not matched to a gene: 3. This CDR3 has 14 residues. The germline V gene has CDR1 SGHRS and CDR2 YFSETQ. The CDR3 nucleotides read TGCGCCAGCAGCTTGGCCACGGGGGGAGATACGCAGTATTTT. Encoded protein: CASSLATGGDTQYF.

The chain uses TRBV28 and TRBJ1-6; D call uncertain. CDR3 length equals 12 residues. Germline V gene data show CDR1 as MDHEN and CDR2 as SYDVKM. Trimming stripped 4 bases from V and 7 bases from J, with 5 bases between. CDR3 sequence reads: CASSYENSPLHF. CDR3 sequence (DNA): TGTGCCAGCAGTTATGAGAATTCACCCCTCCACTTT.

The rearrangement uses TRBV28 and TRBJ2-1; D ambiguous. The CDR3 length is 13 residues. CDR1 is MDHEN and CDR2 is SYDVKM in the germline V gene. V gave up 3 bases and J gave up 9 bases, with 12 bases separating them. The CDR3 DNA reads TGTGCCAGCAGTTTGGCAGCGTTCGGTGAGCAGTTCTTC. Amino acids: CASSLAAFGEQFF. The complete variable domain, with remaining parts taken from reference TRBV28 and TRBJ2-1, reads DVKVTQSSRYLVKRTGEKVFLECVQDMDHENMFWYRQDPGLGLRLIYFSYDVKMKEKGDIPEGYSVSREKKERFSLILESASTNQTSMYLCASSLAAFGEQFFGPGTRLTVL.

This clone was counted a few times. The CDR3 sequence is CASSFQGLAGQETQYF. DNA of the CDR3: TGTGCCAGCAGTTTCCAGGGACTAGCGGGCCAAGAGACCCAGTACTTC. This chain connects TRBV28 to TRBJ2-5; 12 nucleotides line up with TRBD2. Germline loops: CDR1 MDHEN, CDR2 SYDVKM. The ends lost 3 bases at V and 1 base at J; junction bases unmatched: 3. CDR3 size: 16 residues.

The chain links TRBV6-6 to TRBJ1-4; D call uncertain. Germline V gene data show CDR1 as MNHNY and CDR2 as SVGAGI (reference sequence). The V and J ends lost 6 bases and 0 bases respectively, with 14 bases between them. The CDR3 is 16 amino acids. CDR3 in DNA: TGTGCCAGCAGCGGACTCACCCGAACAACTAATGAAAAACTGTTTTTT. Its translation: CASSGLTRTTNEKLFF.

V gene TRBV5-1 combines with J gene TRBJ1-1, with D possibly being TRBD1 (6 bases). Per germline, CDR1 SGHRS and CDR2 YFSETQ. This CDR3 is 14 amino acids long. V gave up 2 bases and J gave up 2 bases, with 10 bases separating them. CDR3 sequence reads: CASSFTTGNTEAFF. The CDR3 DNA follows: TGCGCCAGCAGCTTTACGACAGGAAACACTGAAGCTTTCTTT.

A note on this clone: Different DNA sequences within this sample yield the same CDR3. The V call is TRBV5-1, the J call TRBJ1-4; D remains unclear. CDR1 SGHRS and CDR2 YFSETQ come from the germline V gene. The CDR3 runs to 15 residues. The V gene lost 0 bases and the J gene lost 0 bases, with 6 bases spanning the gap. The CDR3 sequence: CASSLAGSTNEKLFF. CDR3 bases: TGCGCCAGCAGCTTGGCGGGTTCAACTAATGAAAAACTGTTTTTT.

J is TRBJ1-1 and V is TRBV6-1; D is ambiguous. Germline V gene data show CDR1 as MNHNS and CDR2 as SASEGT. V lost 3 bases and J 0 bases, leaving 11 bases between the germline ends. The CDR3 is 15 amino acids. This CDR3 is CASSDLPAMNTEAFF. The CDR3 DNA reads as TGTGCCAGCAGTGATTTGCCGGCCATGAACACTGAAGCTTTCTTT.

V and J are TRBV6-5 and TRBJ2-7; a possible D gene is TRBD2 (6 bases). V lost 4 bases and J lost 6, with 22 bases in between. Looked up from germline, CDR1 is MNHEY and CDR2 is SVGAGI. There are 16 residues in the CDR3. This CDR3 is CASSSQRLELVGEQYF. CDR3 nucleotides: TGTGCCAGCAGTTCGCAACGACTAGAACTAGTGGGCGAGCAGTACTTC.

This clone was picked up a small number of times. J is TRBJ1-1 and V is TRBV5-1; 9 bases line up with TRBD1. The CDR3 has 16 residues. With 4 bases clipped from V and 4 bases from J, the junction kept 11 bases outside the gene matches. Germline CDR1 SGHRS, CDR2 YFSETQ. The CDR3 DNA sequence: TGCGCCAGCAGCCCCCGGACAGGGGAAAGGGGCACTGAAGCTTTCTTT. It codes for CASSPRTGERGTEAFF.

The chain joins TRBV6-1 to TRBJ2-5; D may be TRBD1 (6 bases). Germline values: CDR1 MNHNS, CDR2 SASEGT. The CDR3 has 14 amino acids. Trimming left V 8 bases short and J 5 bases short, with 18 bases between. Here the CDR3 DNA reads TGTGCCAGCCGTCTCCAGGGAAGGGGGGAGACCCAGTACTTC. As protein: CASRLQGRGETQYF.

The chain carries TRBV7-2 and TRBJ2-2, with TRBD1 matching over 8 bases. There are 17 residues in the CDR3. CDR1 is SGHTA, CDR2 FQGNSA, per germline. The junction had 12 bases not matched to a gene; V was cut back by 2 bases and J by 7 bases. The chain's CDR3 is CASSLQGAQTRGGELFF. The CDR3 nucleotides are TGTGCCAGCAGCTTACAGGGGGCGCAGACGAGAGGCGGGGAGCTGTTTTTT.